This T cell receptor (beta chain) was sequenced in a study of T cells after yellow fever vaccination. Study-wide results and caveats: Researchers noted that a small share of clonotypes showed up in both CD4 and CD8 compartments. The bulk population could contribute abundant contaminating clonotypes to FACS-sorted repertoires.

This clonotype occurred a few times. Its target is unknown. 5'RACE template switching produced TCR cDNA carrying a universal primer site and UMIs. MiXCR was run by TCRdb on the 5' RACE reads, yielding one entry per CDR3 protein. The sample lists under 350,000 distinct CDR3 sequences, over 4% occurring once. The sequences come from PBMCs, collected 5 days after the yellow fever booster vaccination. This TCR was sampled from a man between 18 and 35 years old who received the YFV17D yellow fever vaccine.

The CDR3 is CASSKQRGLAAYV. The DNA for the CDR3 is TGTGCCAGCAGTAAACAACGAGGACTAGCAGCGTACGTC. This chain joins TRBV6-5 and TRBJ2-7, with 8 bases aligning to TRBD2. CDR1 is MNHEY and CDR2 is SVGAGI in the germline V gene. Unmatched junction bases numbered 12, after V lost 5 bases and J lost 12 bases. The CDR3 consists of 13 residues.